This TCR beta chain was observed in a study of CD8 T cells in ankylosing spondylitis. One entry per CDR3 protein, called by TCRdb with MiXCR from the 5' RACE reads. The profile shows a few hundred thousand distinct CDR3 sequences, less than 25% of them singletons. Trimming left V 1 base short and J 13 bases short, with 13 bases between. CDR1 GTSNPN and CDR2 SVGIG come from the germline V gene (reference sequence). The CDR3 sequence is 11 residues long. Study findings and constraints: Both synovial fluid and blood in reactive arthritis had previously been reported to carry some motif variants. The authors reported significant enrichment of disease-linked clones in matched ankylosing spondylitis synovial fluid. Typical of ankylosing spondylitis blood, it appeared, was a TCR beta motif of several highly homologous variants.

As to this clonotype: Its antigen is not identified.

V gene TRBV30 combines with J gene TRBJ1-2; D remains ambiguous. The clonotype was recovered from a female donor with ankylosing spondylitis or in good health (not recorded which). The sequenced sample consisted of blood, either unsorted or a sorted T cell fraction (not recorded which). CDR3 protein: CAWSGEGAATF. The CDR3 DNA follows: TGTGCCTGGAGTGGGGAGGGAGCAGCCACCTTC.